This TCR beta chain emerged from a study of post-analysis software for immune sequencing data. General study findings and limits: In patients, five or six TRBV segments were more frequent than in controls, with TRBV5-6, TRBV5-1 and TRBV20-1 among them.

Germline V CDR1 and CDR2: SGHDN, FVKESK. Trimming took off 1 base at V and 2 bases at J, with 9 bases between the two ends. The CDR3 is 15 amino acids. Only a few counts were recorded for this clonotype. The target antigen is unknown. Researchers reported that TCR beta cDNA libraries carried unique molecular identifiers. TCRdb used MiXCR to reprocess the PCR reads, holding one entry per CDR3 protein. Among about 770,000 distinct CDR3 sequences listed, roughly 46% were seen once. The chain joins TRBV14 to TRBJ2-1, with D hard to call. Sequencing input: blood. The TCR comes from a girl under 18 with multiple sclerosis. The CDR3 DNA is TGTGCCAGCAGCCAAGCGGGTGGGGCCTACAATGAGCAGTTCTTC. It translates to CASSQAGGAYNEQFF.